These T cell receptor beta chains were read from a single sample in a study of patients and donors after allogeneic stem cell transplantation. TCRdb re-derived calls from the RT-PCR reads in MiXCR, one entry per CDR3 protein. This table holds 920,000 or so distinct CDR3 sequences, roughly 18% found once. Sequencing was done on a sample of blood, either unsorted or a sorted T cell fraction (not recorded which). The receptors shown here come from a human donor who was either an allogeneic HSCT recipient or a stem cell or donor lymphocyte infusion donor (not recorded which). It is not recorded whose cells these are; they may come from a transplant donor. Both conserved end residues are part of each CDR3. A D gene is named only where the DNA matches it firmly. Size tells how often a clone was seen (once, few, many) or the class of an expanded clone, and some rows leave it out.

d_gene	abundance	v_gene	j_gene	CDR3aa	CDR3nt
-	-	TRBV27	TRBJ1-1	CASSWQMNTEAFF	TGTGCCAGCAGTTGGCAGATGAACACTGAAGCTTTCTTT
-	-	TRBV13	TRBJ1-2	CASSFGRNYGYTF	TGTGCCAGCAGCTTCGGCAGGAACTATGGCTACACCTTC
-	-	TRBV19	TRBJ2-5	CASSIAGLETQYF	TGTGCCAGTAGTATAGCGGGGTTGGAGACCCAGTACTTC
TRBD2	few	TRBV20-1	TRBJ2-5	CSARDGASGGETQYF	TGCAGTGCTAGAGATGGGGCTAGCGGGGGGGAGACCCAGTACTTC
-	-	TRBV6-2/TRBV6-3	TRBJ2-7	CASSYHLYSSEQYF	TGTGCCAGCAGTTACCACCTCTACAGTAGCGAGCAGTACTTC
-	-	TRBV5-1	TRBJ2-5	CASSSKGETQYF	TGCGCCAGCAGCTCAAAAGGAGAGACCCAGTACTTC
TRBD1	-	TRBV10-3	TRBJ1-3	CAISRTGAGNTIYF	TGTGCCATCAGCCGAACAGGGGCTGGAAACACCATATATTTT
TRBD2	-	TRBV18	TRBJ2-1	CASSRWFGRDNEQFF	TGTGCCAGCTCCCGATGGTTCGGGAGGGACAATGAGCAGTTCTTC
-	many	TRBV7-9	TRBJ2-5	CASSLEAGRETQYF	TGTGCCAGCAGCTTAGAAGCAGGGCGAGAGACCCAGTACTTC
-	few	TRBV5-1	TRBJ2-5	CASSNPGLQETQYF	TGCGCCAGCAGCAATCCGGGACTTCAAGAGACCCAGTACTTC
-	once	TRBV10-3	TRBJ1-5	CAISELKDQPQHF	TGTGCCATCAGTGAACTCAAGGATCAGCCCCAGCATTTT
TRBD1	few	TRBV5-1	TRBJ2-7	CASSKGTGGPYEQYF	TGCGCCAGCAGCAAGGGGACAGGGGGACCCTACGAGCAGTACTTC
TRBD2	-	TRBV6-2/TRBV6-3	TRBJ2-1	CASSPLLAGVVNEQFF	TGTGCCAGCAGTCCCCTTCTAGCGGGAGTTGTTAATGAGCAGTTCTTC
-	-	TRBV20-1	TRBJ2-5	CSANQYRRAGSETQYF	TGCAGTGCTAACCAATACCGGAGGGCCGGGTCGGAGACCCAGTACTTC
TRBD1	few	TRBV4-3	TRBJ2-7	CASSQDRGRSREQYF	TGCGCCAGCAGCCAAGATAGGGGGCGATCCCGCGAGCAGTACTTC
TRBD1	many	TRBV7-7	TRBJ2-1	CASSFDRVNEQFF	TGTGCCAGCAGCTTTGACAGGGTCAATGAGCAGTTCTTC
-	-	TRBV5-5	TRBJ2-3	CASSLVGTTRTDTQYF	TGTGCCAGCAGCTTGGTAGGCACGACGCGCACAGATACGCAGTATTTT
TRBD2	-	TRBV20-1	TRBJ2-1	CSATQRGKYNEQFF	TGCAGTGCTACCCAGCGGGGGAAATACAATGAGCAGTTCTTC
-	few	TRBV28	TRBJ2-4	CASSLYPGTKNIQYF	TGTGCCAGCAGTTTATATCCAGGAACCAAAAACATTCAGTACTTC
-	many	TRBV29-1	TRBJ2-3	CSGGGSTDTQYF	TGCAGCGGGGGGGGCAGCACAGATACGCAGTATTTT
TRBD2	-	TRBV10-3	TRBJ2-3	CAIRRDDGGAVDTQYF	TGTGCCATCAGGAGAGATGACGGGGGGGCGGTAGATACGCAGTATTTT
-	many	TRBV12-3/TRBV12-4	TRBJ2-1	CASTRHDEQFF	TGTGCCAGCACCCGGCACGATGAGCAGTTCTTC
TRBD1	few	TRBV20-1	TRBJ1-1	CSARGKIDQGATEAFF	TGCAGTGCTAGGGGAAAGATTGATCAGGGGGCCACTGAAGCTTTCTTT
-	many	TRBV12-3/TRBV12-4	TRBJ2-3	CASTIRANTDTQYF	TGTGCCAGCACCATCCGGGCCAACACAGATACGCAGTATTTT
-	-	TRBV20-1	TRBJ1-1	CSARDWTELLNTEAFF	TGCAGTGCTAGAGATTGGACGGAGCTACTCAACACTGAAGCTTTCTTT
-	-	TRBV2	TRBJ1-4	CASSDRGLNGKLFF	TGTGCCAGCAGTGATCGGGGTCTCAATGGAAAACTGTTTTTT
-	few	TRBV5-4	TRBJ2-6	CASSSPQVSGANVLTF	TGTGCCAGCAGCTCTCCACAGGTTTCCGGGGCCAACGTCCTGACTTTC
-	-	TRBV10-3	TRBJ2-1	CAISELTLSSYNEQFF	TGTGCCATCAGTGAGTTGACTCTGAGCTCCTACAATGAGCAGTTCTTC
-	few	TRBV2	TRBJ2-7	CASTTNGLRYEQYF	TGTGCCAGCACCACAAACGGGCTTAGGTACGAGCAGTACTTC
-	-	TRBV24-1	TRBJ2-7	CATSDLHLWDGTYEQYF	TGTGCCACCAGTGATTTACATCTGTGGGACGGAACCTACGAGCAGTACTTC
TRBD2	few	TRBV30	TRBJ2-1	CAWSWASGGNEQFF	TGTGCCTGGAGTTGGGCTAGCGGGGGCAATGAGCAGTTCTTC
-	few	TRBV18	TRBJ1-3	CASSSPATHRFLSDGNTIYF	TGTGCCAGCTCATCTCCGGCCACCCATCGGTTTCTGAGCGATGGAAACACCATATATTTT
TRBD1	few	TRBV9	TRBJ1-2	CASSARDRDYGYTF	TGTGCCAGCAGCGCGAGGGACAGGGACTATGGCTACACCTTC
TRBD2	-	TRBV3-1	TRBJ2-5	CASSQETLAGQETQYF	TGTGCCAGCAGCCAAGAGACACTAGCGGGGCAAGAGACCCAGTACTTC
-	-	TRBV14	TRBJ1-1	CASSRTGAPRYLVTEAFF	TGTGCCAGCAGCCGTACCGGGGCCCCCAGATATTTGGTCACTGAAGCTTTCTTT
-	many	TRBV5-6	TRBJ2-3	CASSLGGRDTDTQYF	TGCGCCAGCAGCTTGGGCGGTCGAGACACGGATACGCAGTATTTT
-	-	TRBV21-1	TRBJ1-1	CASSKKGGGENTEAFF	TGTGCCAGCAGCAAAAAAGGAGGGGGCGAGAACACTGAAGCTTTCTTT
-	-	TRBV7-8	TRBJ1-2	CASSLWSGGGYGYTF	TGTGCCAGCAGCCTTTGGTCGGGGGGCGGCTATGGCTACACCTTC
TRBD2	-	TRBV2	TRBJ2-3	CASRDGRRADTQYF	TGTGCCAGCAGGGACGGGAGGAGGGCAGATACGCAGTATTTT
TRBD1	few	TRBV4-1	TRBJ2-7	CASSHKQGAYEQYF	TGCGCCAGCAGCCACAAACAGGGGGCTTACGAGCAGTACTTC